These T cell receptor beta chains were read from a single sample in a study of cytomegalovirus exposure and HLA in healthy donors. Measured with immunoSEQ multiplex PCR; TCRdb has only the in-frame clones, and not every one. Seen here are some 100,000 clones, roughly 77% observed once, and the top ten hold more than 3%. The sample taken for sequencing was PBMCs. These receptors were collected from a woman aged 50 to 60 in good health and CMV-seropositive. The CDR3 runs from the conserved cysteine through the conserved F or W. Each record gives: CDR3 DNA, CDR3 protein, J gene, V gene, D gene, clone size, CDR3 length. A D gene is named only where the DNA matches it firmly. A row's size may be missing; if present it is once, few, many or a size class.

CDR3 DNA: TGTGCCAGCAGGACCGGGACTAGCGAGTATTTT
CDR3 protein: CASRTGTSEYF
J gene: TRBJ2-3
V gene: TRBV11-2
D gene: TRBD2
clone size: once
CDR3 length: 11

CDR3 DNA: TGCAGCGTCGATCGGGGTCAGGGGGCGTCCTCTAAACCTAACTATGGCTACACCTTC
CDR3 protein: CSVDRGQGASSKPNYGYTF
J gene: TRBJ1-2
V gene: TRBV29-1
D gene: TRBD1
clone size: few
CDR3 length: 19

CDR3 DNA: TGTGCCACCAGTCCGGGACTAGCGGGCAATGAGCAGTTCTTC
CDR3 protein: CATSPGLAGNEQFF
J gene: TRBJ2-1
V gene: TRBV15
D gene: TRBD2
clone size: -
CDR3 length: 14

CDR3 DNA: TGTGCCAGCAGTCCGACAGGGACCTCCTACGAGCAGTACTTC
CDR3 protein: CASSPTGTSYEQYF
J gene: TRBJ2-7
V gene: TRBV2
D gene: TRBD1
clone size: few
CDR3 length: 14

CDR3 DNA: TGTGCCATCAGGAGAGGAAAACAGGGCGAGTCGGCTTTCTTT
CDR3 protein: CAIRRGKQGESAFF
J gene: TRBJ1-1
V gene: TRBV10-3
D gene: -
clone size: -
CDR3 length: 14

CDR3 DNA: TGTGCCAGCAGCCTCGGCCGGGACAGGGGGCGATATGGCTACACCTTC
CDR3 protein: CASSLGRDRGRYGYTF
J gene: TRBJ1-2
V gene: TRBV7-9
D gene: TRBD1
clone size: -
CDR3 length: 16

CDR3 DNA: TGTGCCAGCAGCTTAGCGCACAATGAGCAGTTCTTC
CDR3 protein: CASSLAHNEQFF
J gene: TRBJ2-1
V gene: TRBV7-3
D gene: -
clone size: once
CDR3 length: 12

CDR3 DNA: TGTGCTAGTGCCCCTTTGGCCGCAGGGCCTGAGCAGTTCTTC
CDR3 protein: CASAPLAAGPEQFF
J gene: TRBJ2-1
V gene: TRBV12-5
D gene: -
clone size: -
CDR3 length: 14

CDR3 DNA: TGTGCCAGTAGTAACAGGGAGTCGGGCTACACCTTC
CDR3 protein: CASSNRESGYTF
J gene: TRBJ1-2
V gene: TRBV19
D gene: -
clone size: -
CDR3 length: 12

CDR3 DNA: TGTGCCAGCAGGGCCCTAGCGGGGGGGCCTACTTATGAGCAGTTCTTC
CDR3 protein: CASRALAGGPTYEQFF
J gene: TRBJ2-1
V gene: TRBV2
D gene: TRBD2
clone size: -
CDR3 length: 16

CDR3 DNA: TGTGCCAGCAGCGTGGGGGCCGAAGCTTTCTTT
CDR3 protein: CASSVGAEAFF
J gene: TRBJ1-1
V gene: TRBV11-2
D gene: -
clone size: few
CDR3 length: 11

CDR3 DNA: TGTGCAACCGGGAAGGGGAACACTGAAGCTTTCTTT
CDR3 protein: CATGKGNTEAFF
J gene: TRBJ1-1
V gene: TRBV6-5
D gene: -
clone size: -
CDR3 length: 12

CDR3 DNA: TGTGCCAGTTCGGGACAGGGCTTTTATGGCTACACCTTC
CDR3 protein: CASSGQGFYGYTF
J gene: TRBJ1-2
V gene: TRBV6-6
D gene: TRBD1
clone size: -
CDR3 length: 13

CDR3 DNA: TGTGCCAGCAGCTTAGGGTGGGGGGGGCCTGAGTCGTACTTC
CDR3 protein: CASSLGWGGPESYF
J gene: TRBJ2-7
V gene: TRBV7-2
D gene: -
clone size: -
CDR3 length: 14

CDR3 DNA: TGTGCCAGCAGCTTGGGAGTGGGTGGCTACACCTTC
CDR3 protein: CASSLGVGGYTF
J gene: TRBJ1-2
V gene: TRBV4-2
D gene: -
clone size: many
CDR3 length: 12

CDR3 DNA: TGTGCCAGCAGCCAACTACAGGACCTCCCGCGGCCTAACTATGGCTACACCTTC
CDR3 protein: CASSQLQDLPRPNYGYTF
J gene: TRBJ1-2
V gene: TRBV7-9
D gene: -
clone size: -
CDR3 length: 18